This T cell receptor (beta chain) was profiled in a study of cytomegalovirus exposure and HLA in healthy donors. Broader study findings: The study recorded over 150 TCR beta chains that were cytomegalovirus-associated.

V gave up 2 bases and J gave up 3 bases, with 4 bases separating them. This CDR3 spans 12 amino acids. Per germline, CDR1 MGHRA and CDR2 YSYEKL. Profiling relied on immunoSEQ multiplex PCR, and the TCRdb table lists in-frame clones only, not all of them. Seen here are some 130,000 clones, about 80% observed once, and the top ten hold just under 30%. Points on this clone: No antigen is known for it.

This receptor was identified in a man younger than 45 in good health and CMV-seropositive. J is TRBJ1-1 and V is TRBV4-1; D is unresolved. Source material: PBMCs. The CDR3 loop reads CASSQTDTEAFF. CDR3 bases: TGCGCCAGCAGCCAAACGGACACTGAAGCTTTCTTT.